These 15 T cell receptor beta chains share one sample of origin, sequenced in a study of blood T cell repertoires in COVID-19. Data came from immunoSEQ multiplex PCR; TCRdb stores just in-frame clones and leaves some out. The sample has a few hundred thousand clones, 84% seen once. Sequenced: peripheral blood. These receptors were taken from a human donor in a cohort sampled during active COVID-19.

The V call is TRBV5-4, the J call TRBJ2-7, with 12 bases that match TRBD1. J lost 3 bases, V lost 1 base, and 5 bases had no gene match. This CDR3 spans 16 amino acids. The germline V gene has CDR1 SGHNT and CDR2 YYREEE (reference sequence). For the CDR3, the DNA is TGTGCCAGCAGCTTGTACGGGACAGGGGGCCTCTACGAGCAGTACTTC. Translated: CASSLYGTGGLYEQYF. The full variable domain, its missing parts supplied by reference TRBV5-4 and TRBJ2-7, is ETGVTQSPTHLIKTRGQQVTLRCSSQSGHNTVSWYQQALGQGPQFIFQYYREEENGRGNFPPRFSGLQFPNYSSELNVNALELDDSALYLCASSLYGTGGLYEQYFGPGTRLTVT.

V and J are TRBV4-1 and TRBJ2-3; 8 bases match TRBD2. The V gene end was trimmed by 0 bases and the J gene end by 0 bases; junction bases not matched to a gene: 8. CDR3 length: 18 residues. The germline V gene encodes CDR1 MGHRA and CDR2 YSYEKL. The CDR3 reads CASSQEHALAVSTDTQYF. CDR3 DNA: TGCGCCAGCAGCCAAGAACATGCACTAGCGGTTAGCACAGATACGCAGTATTTT.

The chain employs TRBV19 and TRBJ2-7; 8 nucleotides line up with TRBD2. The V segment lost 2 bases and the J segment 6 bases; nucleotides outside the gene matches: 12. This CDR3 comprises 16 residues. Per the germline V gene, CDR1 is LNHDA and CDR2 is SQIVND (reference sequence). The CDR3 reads CASSIFSGTRSVEQYF. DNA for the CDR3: TGTGCCAGTAGTATATTCTCCGGGACTAGATCGGTCGAGCAGTACTTC.

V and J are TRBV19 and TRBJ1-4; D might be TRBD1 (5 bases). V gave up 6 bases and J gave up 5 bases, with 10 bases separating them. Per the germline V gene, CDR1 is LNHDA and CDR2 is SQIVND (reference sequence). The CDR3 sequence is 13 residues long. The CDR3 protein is CASRDRPNEKLFF. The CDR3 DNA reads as TGTGCCAGTAGAGACAGACCAAATGAAAAACTGTTTTTT.

CDR3 sequence reads: CASSLSGRRADTQYF. In DNA form, the CDR3 reads TGCGCCAGCAGCTTGAGCGGGAGGAGGGCAGATACGCAGTATTTT. The chain is built from TRBV5-1 and TRBJ2-3, with TRBD2 identical over 9 bases. The CDR3 totals 15 residues. V was clipped by 1 base and J by 4 bases; unmatched bases: 4. Germline V gives CDR1 SGHRS, CDR2 YFSETQ. Variable domain in full (rest from reference TRBV5-1 and TRBJ2-3): KAGVTQTPRYLIKTRGQQVTLSCSPISGHRSVSWYQQTPGQGLQFLFEYFSETQRNKGNFPGRFSGRQFSNSRSEMNVSTLELGDSALYLCASSLSGRRADTQYFGPGTRLTVL.

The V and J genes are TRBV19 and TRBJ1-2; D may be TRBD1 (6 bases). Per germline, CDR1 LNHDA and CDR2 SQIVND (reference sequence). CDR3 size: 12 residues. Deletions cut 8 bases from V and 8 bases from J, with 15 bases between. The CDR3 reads CASVQGVRGYTF. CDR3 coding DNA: TGTGCCAGTGTACAGGGAGTTAGGGGCTACACCTTC.

The CDR3 protein is CASSSGQVPEKLFF. As DNA, the CDR3 is TGTGCCAGCAGCTCGGGACAGGTGCCTGAAAAACTGTTTTTT. The chain employs TRBV7-2 and TRBJ1-4, with 8 bases aligning to TRBD1. V lost 4 bases to trimming and J lost 7 bases; unmatched junction nucleotides: 5. This CDR3 is built from 14 residues. Germline lookup yields CDR1 SGHTA and CDR2 FQGNSA.

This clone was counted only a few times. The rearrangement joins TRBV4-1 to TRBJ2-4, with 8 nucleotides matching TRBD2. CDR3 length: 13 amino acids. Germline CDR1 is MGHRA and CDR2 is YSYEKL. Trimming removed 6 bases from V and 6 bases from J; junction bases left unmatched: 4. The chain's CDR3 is CASSSGGGNIQYF. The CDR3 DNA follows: TGCGCCAGCAGTTCCGGGGGGGGAAACATTCAGTACTTC.

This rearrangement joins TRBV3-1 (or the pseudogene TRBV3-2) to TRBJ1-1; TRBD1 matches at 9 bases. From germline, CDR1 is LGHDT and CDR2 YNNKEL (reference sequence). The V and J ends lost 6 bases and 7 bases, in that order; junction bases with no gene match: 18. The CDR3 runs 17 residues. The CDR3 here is CASSSPGQGGSRLEAFF. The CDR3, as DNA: TGTGCCAGCAGTTCCCCGGGACAGGGCGGCTCGAGACTTGAAGCTTTCTTT.

DNA of the CDR3: TGTGCCAGCAGTTTAAGGGGGTTTGATACGCAGTATTTT. Translating it yields CASSLRGFDTQYF. This sequence joins TRBV27 and TRBJ2-3; a weak D match, TRBD1 (6 bases). The CDR3 covers 13 residues. Germline CDR1 MNHEY, CDR2 SMNVEV (reference sequence). Trimming took off 2 bases at V and 6 bases at J, with 9 bases between the two ends.

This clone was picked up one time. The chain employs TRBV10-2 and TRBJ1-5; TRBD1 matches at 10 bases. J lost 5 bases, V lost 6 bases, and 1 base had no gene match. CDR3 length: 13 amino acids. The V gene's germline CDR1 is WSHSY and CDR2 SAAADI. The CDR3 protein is CASRGTGDQPQHF. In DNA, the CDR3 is TGCGCCAGCAGGGGGACAGGGGATCAGCCCCAGCATTTT.

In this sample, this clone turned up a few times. The DNA for the CDR3 is TGTGCCAGCAGACGCTCCGGGACAGGGGGCACAGATACGCAGTATTTT. Translating gives CASRRSGTGGTDTQYF. The chain is built from TRBV2 and TRBJ2-3; 10 nucleotides align to TRBD1. Germline V gives CDR1 SNHLY, CDR2 FYNNEI. The CDR3 is made up of 16 amino acids. The junction had 7 bases not matched to a gene; V was cut back by 6 bases and J by 1 base.

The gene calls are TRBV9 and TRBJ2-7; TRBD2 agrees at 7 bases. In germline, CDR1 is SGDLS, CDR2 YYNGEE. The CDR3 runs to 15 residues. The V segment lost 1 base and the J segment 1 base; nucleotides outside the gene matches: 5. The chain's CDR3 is CASSVSYGGSYEQYF. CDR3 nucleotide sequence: TGTGCCAGCAGCGTATCGTACGGGGGGTCCTACGAGCAGTACTTC.

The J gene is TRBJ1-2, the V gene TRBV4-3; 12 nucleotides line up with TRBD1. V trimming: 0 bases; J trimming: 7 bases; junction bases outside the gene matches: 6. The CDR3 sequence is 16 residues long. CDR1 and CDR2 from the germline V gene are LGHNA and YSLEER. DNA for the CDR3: TGCGCCAGCAGCCAAGAAGGCCGGGACAGGGGGCTTGGCTACACCTTC. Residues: CASSQEGRDRGLGYTF.

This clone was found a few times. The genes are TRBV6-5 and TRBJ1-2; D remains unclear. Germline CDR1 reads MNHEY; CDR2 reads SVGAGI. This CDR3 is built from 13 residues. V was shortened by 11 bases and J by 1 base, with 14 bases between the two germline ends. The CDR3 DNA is TGTGCCGCTCACCCGGCGGGTAACTATGGCTACACCTTC. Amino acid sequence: CAAHPAGNYGYTF.